These 18 T cell receptor beta chains share one sample of origin, sequenced in a study of T cells in women clearing cervical HPV infection. The protocol was immunoSEQ multiplex PCR, while the TCRdb copy is restricted to in-frame clones and leaves out a portion. Its listing shows some 14,000 clones. The sequencing input was blood buffy coat. The source of these receptors is a woman aged 18 to 75 with a cervical HPV16 infection that either progressed to CIN3+ or cleared (not recorded which).

Points on this clone: The read halts 3 residues ahead of the CDR3 end, with the missing end drawn from the germline J gene. The chain employs TRBV28 and TRBJ2-7; perhaps TRBD1 as D (6 bases). Germline CDR1 is MDHEN and CDR2 is SYDVKM. Deletions cut 5 bases from V and 1 base from J, with 12 bases between. The CDR3 extends over 14 amino acids. The CDR3 is CASSRDRTSYEQYF. Partial CDR3 DNA: TGTGCCAGCAGTCGAGACAGGACTTCCTACGAG.

Concerning this clone itself: The read falls 3 residues short of the CDR3 end, and the missing part is taken from the germline J gene. The genes are TRBV2 and TRBJ1-2, with TRBD1 as a possible D gene (5 bases). CDR3 length: 15 amino acids. Germline V lookup: CDR1 SNHLY, CDR2 FYNNEI. Trimming shortened V by 1 base and J by 4 bases, and 13 bases separated the two germline ends. CDR3 bases read: TGTGCCAGCAGTGAAGTCCGGGGGGAGAGCTATGGC. Encoded protein: CASSEVRGESYG. The entire CDR3 reads CASSEVRGESYGYTF. The full variable domain, rest sourced from reference TRBV2 and TRBJ1-2, is EPEVTQTPSHQVTQMGQEVILRCVPISNHLYFYWYRQILGQKVEFLVSFYNNEISEKSEIFDDQFSVERPDGSNFTLKIRSTKLEDSAMYFCASSEVRGESYGYTFGSGTRLTVV.

Regarding this clone: Coverage ceases 3 residues before the CDR3 finishes, and the germline J gene fills in the end. The chain combines TRBV30 with TRBJ1-2; unclear D gene. Germline loops: CDR1 GTSNPN, CDR2 SVGIG (reference sequence). The length of the CDR3 is 15 residues. Trimming stripped 1 base from V and 5 bases from J, with 17 bases between. The CDR3 DNA, read in part, is TGTGCCTGGAGTGCCCCGGGGATGGCGAAGTATGGC. Its translation is CAWSAPGMAKYG. The whole CDR3 is CAWSAPGMAKYGYTF.

A note on this clone: Coverage ceases 3 residues before the CDR3 finishes, and the germline J gene fills in the end. This sequence joins TRBV7-2 and TRBJ2-5, with TRBD2 matching over 9 bases. Trimming cost V 0 bases and J 5 bases; bases outside gene matches: 4. CDR3 length: 15 residues. Germline CDR1 SGHTA, CDR2 FQGNSA. The DNA read from the CDR3 is TGTGCCAGCAGCTTAGCCGCGGGGGGGCAGGAGACC. Protein: CASSLAAGGQET. The CDR3 as a whole reads CASSLAAGGQETQYF.

About this clone: The read ends 3 residues shy of where the CDR3 ends; the end is completed using the germline J gene. This chain joins TRBV20-1 and TRBJ2-7, with D possibly matching TRBD1 (6 bases). The germline CDR1 and CDR2 sequences are DFQATT and SNEGSKA (reference sequence). The CDR3 totals 14 residues. Deletions cut 5 bases from V and 2 bases from J, with 16 bases between. CDR3 DNA (partial): TGCAGTGCTTCACGGTCGGACAGTACCTACGAG. This codes for CSASRSDSTYE. The whole CDR3 protein reads CSASRSDSTYEQYF.

In the case of this clone: The read stops 3 residues short of the end of the CDR3; the missing end is completed from the germline J gene. This chain uses TRBV6-2 or TRBV6-3 with TRBJ1-5; D not certain. CDR1 MNHEY and CDR2 SVGEGT come from the germline V gene. The CDR3 is 14 residues long. V lost 0 bases and J lost 5, with 8 bases in between. CDR3 DNA (partial): TGTGCCAGCAGTTACTCTGCACGGGATCAGCCC. This codes for CASSYSARDQP. The entire CDR3 protein is CASSYSARDQPQHF.

Incomplete CDR3 DNA: TGTGCCAGCAGTTTAACCCTAACGGGGGGCGAC. As protein: CASSLTLTGGD. The CDR3 in its entirety is CASSLTLTGGDYTF. The rearrangement joins TRBV2 to TRBJ1-2; D is possibly TRBD1 (6 bases). The read is 3 residues too short to cover the CDR3 end, so that end is filled in from the germline J gene. The CDR3 contains 14 residues. The germline V gene has CDR1 SNHLY and CDR2 FYNNEI.

Notes on this clone: The sequence runs out 3 residues before the end of the CDR3; the remainder is reconstructed from the germline J gene. The chain uses TRBV15 and TRBJ1-1, with 7 bases matching TRBD1. This CDR3 is built from 14 residues. J was trimmed by 1 base and V by 5 bases; bases with no gene match: 4. The germline gives CDR1 LNHNV, CDR2 YYDKDF (reference sequence). The CDR3 spells CATSGGQKNTEAFF. The sequenced part of the CDR3 DNA is TGTGCCACCAGCGGGGGACAGAAGAACACTGAA.

On this clone itself: Sequencing ends 3 residues short of the CDR3 end; the germline J gene provides the rest. V usage is TRBV5-1 and J usage is TRBJ2-3; weak D call: TRBD2 (7 bases). Deletions cut 2 bases from V and 1 base from J, with 11 bases between. Per the germline V gene, CDR1 is SGHRS and CDR2 is YFSETQ. This CDR3 spans 15 amino acids. The CDR3 sequence is CASSLGGDGTDTQYF. The sequenced part of the CDR3 DNA is TGCGCCAGCAGCTTAGGGGGGGATGGCACAGATACG.

Turning to this clone: The read finishes 3 residues shy of the CDR3 end, and the germline J gene is used to complete it. This rearrangement joins TRBV7-9 to TRBJ2-7; the match to TRBD2 covers 7 bases. CDR3 size: 14 residues. Germline assignment: CDR1 SEHNR and CDR2 FQNEAQ (reference sequence). With V trimmed by 1 base and J by 4 bases, 4 bases remained unmatched. CDR3: CASSLGGGLYEQYF. The CDR3 DNA, read in part, is TGTGCCAGCAGCTTAGGGGGGGGACTATACGAG.

On this clone: The read stops 3 residues short of the end of the CDR3; the missing end is completed from the germline J gene. The rearrangement links TRBV6-2 or TRBV6-3 to TRBJ2-2; D is ambiguous. The V gene's germline CDR1 is MNHEY and CDR2 SVGEGT. V lost 6 bases to trimming and J lost 2 bases, with 4 bases between them. The CDR3 loop spans 12 amino acids. CDR3 residues: CASRTNTGELFF. The DNA read from the CDR3 is TGTGCCAGCAGGACAAACACCGGGGAG.

A note on this clone: The read is 3 residues too short to cover the CDR3 end, so that end is filled in from the germline J gene. The rearrangement links TRBV19 to TRBJ1-2; D is undetermined. The CDR3 consists of 13 residues. Germline V lookup: CDR1 LNHDA, CDR2 SQIVND (reference sequence). CDR3 protein: CASSIGLAYDYTF. The DNA read from the CDR3 is TGTGCCAGTAGTATTGGTCTAGCTTACGAC. Full variable domain (outside the CDR3, taken from reference TRBV19 and TRBJ1-2): DGGITQSPKYLFRKEGQNVTLSCEQNLNHDAMYWYRQDPGQGLRLIYYSQIVNDFQKGDIAEGYSVSREKKESFPLTVTSAQKNPTAFYLCASSIGLAYDYTFGSGTRLTVV.

About this clone itself: The CDR3 goes on 3 residues after the read ends, and that part is filled in from the germline J gene. The chain joins TRBV18 to TRBJ2-3; tentatively, D is TRBD2 (5 bases). Germline assignment: CDR1 KGHSH and CDR2 LQKENI. This CDR3 has 13 amino acids. CDR3 DNA, as far as it was read: TGTGCCAGCTCGGATTCAGGAGGAGAGACG. Translation: CASSDSGGET. The entire CDR3 protein is CASSDSGGETQYF.

The CDR3 sequence: CASSRTEGVEETQYF. The CDR3 DNA, read in part, is TGTGCCAGCAGCCGGACAGAAGGTGTCGAAGAGACG. This chain connects TRBV7-9 to TRBJ2-3, with a possible D match to TRBD1 (6 bases). Read coverage stops 3 residues before the CDR3 terminus; the germline J gene supplies the remainder. This CDR3 spans 15 amino acids. Germline V CDR1 and CDR2: SEHNR, FQNEAQ (reference sequence).

Remarks on this clone: Read sequence stops 3 residues before the CDR3 end, and the germline J gene provides the missing end. The chain has TRBV30 and TRBJ1-1; D is possibly TRBD1 (5 bases). The CDR3 runs to 16 residues. Germline V gene sequence: CDR1 GTSNPN, CDR2 SVGIG (reference sequence). The V gene lost 3 bases and the J gene lost 1 base, with 18 bases spanning the gap. The CDR3 here is CAWRRKRDFKNTEAFF. The covered CDR3 bases are TGTGCCTGGAGGCGCAAAAGGGACTTCAAGAACACTGAA.

Of note for this clone: Read coverage stops 3 residues before the CDR3 terminus; the germline J gene supplies the remainder. The genes are TRBV19 and TRBJ1-5; D unresolved. The CDR3 contains 13 residues. Germline V gene data show CDR1 as LNHDA and CDR2 as SQIVND (reference sequence). Between the trimmed V and J ends, which lost 5 bases and 6 bases, there was a span of 11 bases. This CDR3 is CASSRQKAQPQHF. The sequenced part of the CDR3 DNA is TGTGCCAGTAGTCGCCAAAAGGCTCAGCCC.

About this clone itself: The read ends 3 residues before the CDR3 terminus; that terminus is restored from the germline J gene. This chain joins TRBV19 and TRBJ2-3; 7 bases agree with TRBD2. CDR1 is LNHDA, CDR2 SQIVND, per germline (reference sequence). This CDR3 has 14 residues. The part of the CDR3 DNA that was read is TGTGCCAGTAGTATGGGATCGGGGGGAGGGACG. It encodes CASSMGSGGGT. The CDR3 reads in full as CASSMGSGGGTQYF.

Concerning this clone: The read ends 3 residues early relative to the CDR3; the germline J gene fills the gap. The chain employs TRBV20-1 and TRBJ1-2, with D unresolved. Looked up from germline, CDR1 is DFQATT and CDR2 is SNEGSKA (reference sequence). This CDR3 spans 12 amino acids. CDR3: CSARPLTRGYTF. CDR3 DNA, as far as it was read: TGCAGTGCTAGACCCCTGACTAGAGGC.